The next 5 T cell receptor beta chains were all read from a single sample in a study of shared clonotypes between healthy human individuals. The repertoire was sequenced with immunoSEQ multiplex PCR; TCRdb's copy has only in-frame clones and lacks some. The sample includes some 1 million clones, about 77% of them seen just once. Source material: memory CD4+ T cells sorted from blood. Subset here: CD45RA-negative fraction. These receptor sequences come from a man between 18 and 35 years old in good health.

This clone was counted between two and nine times. The CDR3 region is CASSQASVGADTQYF. DNA of the CDR3: TGCGCCAGCAGCCAAGCCTCGGTAGGCGCAGATACGCAGTATTTT. The chain joins TRBV4-3 to TRBJ2-3, with D uncertain. CDR1 and CDR2 from the germline V gene are LGHNA and YSLEER. The CDR3 runs 15 residues. V lost 1 base and J 4 bases, leaving 12 bases between the germline ends.

This chain joins TRBV18 and TRBJ1-4; 7 positions match TRBD1. From germline, CDR1 is KGHSH and CDR2 LQKENI. V trimming: 8 bases; J trimming: 5 bases; junction bases outside the gene matches: 8. The CDR3 extends over 14 amino acids. The CDR3 nucleotides are TGTGCCAGCACGACGGACAGGTGGAATGAAAAACTGTTTTTT. Amino acid sequence: CASTTDRWNEKLFF.

The chain employs TRBV6-6 and TRBJ2-2; unclear D gene. This CDR3 has 14 amino acids. Trimming left V 6 bases short and J 4 bases short, with 12 bases between. Germline V gives CDR1 MNHNY, CDR2 SVGAGI (reference sequence). CDR3 sequence: CASRVGSSTGELFF. For the CDR3, the DNA is TGTGCCAGCAGGGTGGGTTCGAGCACCGGGGAGCTGTTTTTT.

CDR3 nucleotide sequence: TGTGCCAGTAGTATTTTGGGGATCACTGAAGCTTTCTTT. As protein: CASSILGITEAFF. This chain links TRBV19 with TRBJ1-1; D call uncertain. The CDR3 has 13 amino acids. Germline V gene lookup returns CDR1 LNHDA and CDR2 SQIVND (reference sequence). Trimming pared 3 bases from V and 4 bases from J, leaving 9 bases between.

This chain joins TRBV6-1 and TRBJ1-1; possible D gene TRBD1, 5 bases. The ends were cut back, 8 bases at V and 1 base at J, with 14 bases in the middle. The germline CDR1 and CDR2 sequences are MNHNS and SASEGT. CDR3 size: 14 residues. This CDR3 is CASREGHRNTEAFF. CDR3 sequence (DNA): TGTGCCAGCCGGGAGGGGCACCGGAACACTGAAGCTTTCTTT.